This is a list of T cell receptor beta chains from one sample in a study of OX40 agonist ivuxolimab in advanced cancers. Clones were read by immunoSEQ multiplex PCR, and TCRdb kept only the in-frame ones, dropping some. Of some 33,000 clones detected, approximately 89% appear once; the ten largest clones hold around 35%. Sample: CD4+ or CD8+ T cells sorted from blood, taken in a trial of the OX40 agonist ivuxolimab. The origin of the receptors is an adult with an advanced solid tumor such as melanoma, head and neck, liver or kidney cancer. Both conserved end residues are part of each CDR3. The D gene is left open where the match is weak. Not all rows give a size; the values are once, few, many and, for expanded clones, a class.

len | d_gene | abundance | j_gene | v_gene | CDR3aa | CDR3nt
12 | TRBD1 | - | TRBJ1-2 | TRBV27 | CASKTGGYGYTF | TGTGCCAGCAAGACAGGGGGGTACGGCTACACCTTC
13 | - | once | TRBJ1-2 | TRBV10-3 | CAISDPEGLGYTF | TGTGCCATCAGTGATCCGGAGGGCTTGGGCTACACCTTC
14 | TRBD1 | - | TRBJ1-2 | TRBV6-4 | CASSERGQSYGYTF | TGTGCCAGCAGTGAGAGGGGACAGTCCTATGGCTACACCTTC
14 | - | - | TRBJ1-1 | TRBV19 | CASIPTGTDTEAFF | TGTGCCAGTATACCGACCGGGACGGACACTGAAGCTTTCTTT
14 | - | - | TRBJ2-7 | TRBV30 | CAWSVGPGAYEQYF | TGTGCCTGGAGTGTAGGTCCAGGGGCCTACGAGCAGTACTTC
11 | - | medium-sized | TRBJ1-2 | TRBV19 | CASRYNYGYTF | TGTGCCAGCAGGTACAACTATGGCTACACCTTC
15 | - | - | TRBJ1-5 | TRBV19 | CASSPQGLGYQPQHF | TGTGCCAGTAGTCCGCAGGGCCTGGGTTATCAGCCCCAGCATTTT
15 | - | - | TRBJ2-2 | TRBV7-2 | CASSFTPPNTGELFF | TGTGCCAGCAGCTTTACACCCCCGAACACCGGGGAGCTGTTTTTT
15 | - | few | TRBJ2-2 | TRBV27 | CASSPVIRGTGELFF | TGTGCCAGCAGTCCCGTGATCCGGGGCACCGGGGAGCTGTTTTTT
14 | TRBD1 | - | TRBJ1-2 | TRBV13 | CASSSRTGNYGYTF | TGTGCCAGCAGCTCGCGGACAGGGAACTATGGCTACACCTTC
19 | TRBD1 | - | TRBJ2-7 | TRBV28 | CASSQRGLFRTGGLNEQYF | TGTGCCAGCAGCCAAAGGGGGTTATTTAGGACAGGGGGCTTGAACGAGCAGTACTTC
16 | - | - | TRBJ2-1 | TRBV27 | CASSLSAGISYNEQFF | TGTGCCAGCAGTTTATCGGCGGGAATCTCCTACAATGAGCAGTTCTTC
14 | TRBD2 | once | TRBJ2-2 | TRBV13 | CASSTGTSGGELFF | TGTGCCAGCAGCACCGGGACTAGCGGGGGGGAGCTGTTTTTT
12 | - | - | TRBJ2-3 | TRBV6-5 | CASSYDTDTQYF | TGTGCCAGCAGTTACGACACAGATACGCAGTATTTT
14 | - | - | TRBJ2-7 | TRBV6-5 | CASSPGPFFYEQYF | TGTGCCAGCAGTCCAGGACCCTTTTTTTACGAGCAGTACTTC
13 | - | - | TRBJ2-7 | TRBV10-1 | CASSSGSRYEQYF | TGCGCCAGCAGCTCGGGGAGCCGGTACGAGCAGTACTTC
15 | - | - | TRBJ2-3 | TRBV4-2 | CASSQALGSADTQYF | TGTGCCAGCAGCCAAGCCTTAGGGAGCGCAGATACGCAGTATTTT
16 | TRBD2 | - | TRBJ2-2 | TRBV5-1 | CASSLAGETNTGELFF | TGCGCCAGCAGCTTAGCGGGGGAGACGAACACCGGGGAGCTGTTTTTT
16 | - | - | TRBJ1-2 | TRBV9 | CASSASSAALNYGYTF | TGTGCCAGCAGCGCAAGTTCGGCGGCACTTAACTATGGCTACACCTTC
12 | - | few | TRBJ2-1 | TRBV4-1 | CASSQEGNEQFF | TGCGCCAGCAGCCAAGAGGGGAATGAGCAGTTCTTC
14 | - | - | TRBJ2-6 | TRBV30 | CAWDQSSGANVLTF | TGTGCCTGGGACCAGTCCTCTGGGGCCAACGTCCTGACTTTC
15 | - | - | TRBJ2-1 | TRBV27 | CASSSPVSPSNEQFF | TGTGCCAGCAGCTCCCCGGTTTCGCCTAGCAATGAGCAGTTCTTC
16 | - | - | TRBJ2-3 | TRBV5-6 | CASSLVEGPITDTQYF | TGTGCCAGCAGCTTGGTTGAGGGGCCGATCACAGATACGCAGTATTTT
15 | - | - | TRBJ2-3 | TRBV11-2 | CASSPTGRGTDTQYF | TGTGCCAGCAGCCCCACCGGGCGCGGCACAGATACGCAGTATTTT
15 | - | - | TRBJ1-2 | TRBV5-1 | CASSIAGTDIYGYTF | TGCGCCAGCAGCATAGCCGGGACGGATATCTATGGCTACACCTTC
15 | - | - | TRBJ1-2 | TRBV9 | CASSVFQGVDYGYTF | TGTGCCAGCAGCGTATTCCAGGGCGTGGACTATGGCTACACCTTC
14 | - | - | TRBJ2-3 | TRBV27 | CASRARGGTDTQYF | TGTGCCAGCAGAGCTCGGGGAGGCACAGATACGCAGTATTTT
10 | - | - | TRBJ2-1 | TRBV29-1 | CSVDYREQFF | TGCAGCGTTGATTACAGGGAGCAGTTCTTC
16 | - | - | TRBJ2-5 | TRBV7-9 | CASSLPQTGDQETQYF | TGTGCCAGCAGCTTACCGCAGACGGGAGACCAAGAGACCCAGTACTTC
12 | - | - | TRBJ2-5 | TRBV5-5 | CASSLDGETQYF | TGTGCCAGCAGCTTGGACGGGGAGACCCAGTACTTC
17 | - | - | TRBJ2-3 | TRBV4-1 | CASSQTLLGVGTDTQYF | TGCGCCAGCAGCCAGACCCTTTTGGGGGTTGGCACAGATACGCAGTATTTT
14 | TRBD1 | - | TRBJ2-7 | TRBV12-5 | CASGLSGGGYEQYF | TGTGCTAGTGGTTTGTCAGGGGGCGGCTACGAGCAGTACTTC
14 | - | - | TRBJ1-5 | TRBV5-6 | CASSLWGGSQPQHF | TGTGCCAGCAGCTTGTGGGGGGGGAGTCAGCCCCAGCATTTT
14 | - | - | TRBJ2-1 | TRBV27 | CASSLYLANNEQFF | TGTGCCAGCAGTTTATACCTGGCGAACAATGAGCAGTTCTTC
15 | - | - | TRBJ2-7 | TRBV6-1 | CASSVAGTQGYEQYF | TGTGCCAGCAGTGTCGCCGGGACTCAAGGCTACGAGCAGTACTTC
16 | TRBD1 | - | TRBJ1-6 | TRBV5-4 | CASSHPGQGTYSPLHF | TGTGCCAGCAGTCACCCGGGACAGGGTACCTATTCACCCCTCCACTTT
15 | - | - | TRBJ1-1 | TRBV12-2 | CASRLDRGLGTEAFF | TGTGCAAGTCGCTTAGATAGGGGGCTGGGCACTGAAGCTTTCTTT
12 | - | - | TRBJ2-1 | TRBV10-2 | CASSESINEQFF | TGCGCCAGCAGTGAGTCCATCAATGAGCAGTTCTTC
15 | TRBD1 | - | TRBJ2-7 | TRBV13 | CASSLVGQGPYEQYF | TGTGCCAGCAGCTTAGTTGGACAGGGGCCCTACGAGCAGTACTTC
13 | TRBD2 | - | TRBJ2-3 | TRBV6-5 | CASGTSFTDTQYF | TGTGCCAGCGGGACTAGCTTCACAGATACGCAGTATTTT
16 | TRBD1 | once | TRBJ2-5 | TRBV7-2 | CASSSIGTGPQETQYF | TGTGCCAGCAGCTCGATAGGGACAGGGCCCCAAGAGACCCAGTACTTC
17 | TRBD2 | - | TRBJ2-7 | TRBV5-1 | CASSLDQWRESSYEQYF | TGCGCCAGCAGCTTGGATCAGTGGCGGGAGTCTTCCTACGAGCAGTACTTC
17 | - | - | TRBJ2-1 | TRBV4-1 | CASSRGASVSSYNEQFF | TGCGCCAGCAGCCGAGGGGCTAGCGTGAGCTCCTACAATGAGCAGTTCTTC
15 | - | - | TRBJ1-3 | TRBV4-1 | CASSQDRGLGNTIYF | TGCGCCAGCAGCCAAGACAGGGGCCTTGGAAACACCATATATTTT
16 | TRBD2 | - | TRBJ2-7 | TRBV4-2 | CASSQDLAGDSYEQYF | TGTGCCAGCAGCCAAGATCTAGCGGGCGACTCCTACGAGCAGTACTTC